This entry concerns a single T cell receptor beta chain. Some clones are missing from TCRdb's copy, which holds only in-frame ones; the method was immunoSEQ multiplex PCR. This table has about 16,000 clones, roughly 78% appearing once. This sample was included in a study of somatic mutations in cytotoxic T cells in rheumatoid arthritis. Germline CDR1 is MRHNA and CDR2 is SNTAGT. This CDR3 spans 12 amino acids. Between the trimmed V and J ends, which lost 8 bases and 5 bases, there was a span of 10 bases. Sample: CD8+ T cells sorted from blood. V is TRBV6-4 and J is TRBJ2-1; tentatively, D is TRBD1 or TRBD2 (5 bases each). The clonotype comes from a woman aged 50 to 60 with rheumatoid arthritis. The CDR3 spells CASRGDHNEQFF. The CDR3 DNA follows: TGTGCCAGCCGTGGGGACCACAATGAGCAGTTCTTC.